The present entry profiles one TCR beta chain with its context. The antigen remains undetermined. V shed 0 bases and J shed 10 bases, with 16 bases lying between them. Germline-derived CDR1 and CDR2 are MNHEY and SMNVEV (reference sequence). The length of the CDR3 is 15 residues. The PCR used 60 Vbeta and 13 Jbeta primers. Libraries were prepared by immunoSEQ multiplex PCR; TCRdb keeps only in-frame clonotypes and omits some of them. Of over 200,000 clones listed, around 88% are singletons. This sample was taken from a study of cytomegalovirus exposure and HLA in healthy donors. General study points: The authors listed some 160 TCR beta chains as cytomegalovirus-associated. An analysis was carried out at a later point. It showed that HLA-associated TCR beta chains were more clonally expanded than equally common non-associated chains. Another analysis was done later, and it associated 17,000 or so TCR beta sequences with HLA alleles at 0.05 false discovery rate.

The TCR originated in a woman under 30 in good health and CMV-seronegative. Material: PBMCs. The chain recombines TRBV27 with TRBJ2-1; D possibly corresponds to TRBD2 (6 bases). The CDR3 sequence: CASSLSWGEAKEQFF. In DNA, the CDR3 is TGTGCCAGCAGTTTATCGTGGGGGGAGGCGAAAGAGCAGTTCTTC.